The clone carrying this TCR beta chain was recorded a few times. Its antigen is unidentified. The sample belongs to a study of beta chain features in type 1 diabetes. Study conclusions and caveats: Sequencing the cDNA could make cells with high TCR expression show up more than they should. Shorter TCRB CDR3s, moderately but significantly so, were found in Type 1 diabetes patients in all four CD4+ subsets.

V gave up 0 bases and J gave up 2 bases, with 14 bases separating them. Germline values: CDR1 SGHVS, CDR2 FNYEAQ. The CDR3 sequence is 16 residues long. Expressed TCRB transcripts were sequenced after all isolated RNA was converted to cDNA. Profiling relied on immunoSEQ multiplex PCR, and the TCRdb table lists in-frame clones only, not all of them. The sample consists of about 700,000 clones, around 15% of them appearing once. The sequencing sample was made of naive CD4+ T cells from blood. The sequence was collected from a young man with type 1 diabetes. The chain combines TRBV7-6 with TRBJ2-7; weak D call: TRBD1 (6 bases). DNA of the CDR3: TGTGCCAGCAGCTTAGCGGGCAACAGGGTCCCCTACGAGCAGTACTTC. Its translation: CASSLAGNRVPYEQYF.